The 24 T cell receptor beta chains below all came from one sample that was sequenced in a study of CD8 T cells in ankylosing spondylitis. TCRdb analysed the 5' RACE reads with MiXCR anew, one entry per CDR3 protein. The sample includes about 250,000 distinct CDR3 sequences, roughly a quarter of them seen just once. Sequenced: blood, either unsorted or a sorted T cell fraction (not recorded which). The receptors shown here come from a male donor with ankylosing spondylitis or in good health (not recorded which).

The sample holds many counts of this clonotype. The V and J genes are TRBV12-3 or TRBV12-4 and TRBJ1-1; D unclear. The CDR3 is 14 residues long. Deletions cut 5 bases from V and 1 base from J, with 11 bases between. The CDR3 reads CASSGRRRNTEAFF. The DNA for the CDR3 is TGTGCCAGCAGTGGGCGACGGCGGAACACTGAAGCTTTCTTT.

This clonotype was picked up a small number of times. DNA for the CDR3: TGTGCCAGCAGTTTCCAGAGCTCCTACGAGCAGTACTTC. Amino acid sequence: CASSFQSSYEQYF. The chain uses TRBV12-3 or TRBV12-4 and TRBJ2-7; D gene ambiguous. The CDR3 totals 13 residues. The ends were cut back, 3 bases at V and 0 bases at J, with 6 bases in the middle.

This clonotype was counted only a few times. V is TRBV20-1 and J is TRBJ2-1, with 7 bases that match TRBD2. The V gene end was trimmed by 5 bases and the J gene end by 5 bases; junction bases not matched to a gene: 12. Germline CDR1 and CDR2: DFQATT and SNEGSKA (reference sequence). The CDR3 is 15 amino acids. Here the CDR3 DNA reads TGCAGTGCTCCCCACCTTGGGACTACCAACAATGAGCAGTTCTTC. The encoded protein is CSAPHLGTTNNEQFF.

This clonotype was seen repeatedly, ten times or more. The V and J genes are TRBV7-2 and TRBJ2-5, with 14 bases lining up with TRBD2. Germline V gene sequence: CDR1 SGHTA, CDR2 FQGNSA. V lost 5 bases and J lost 2; bases outside the gene matches: 4. The CDR3 runs 16 residues. CDR3 coding DNA: TGTGCCAGCAGCCGGACTAGCGGGGGGATACAAGAGACCCAGTACTTC. Amino acids: CASSRTSGGIQETQYF.

The table lists this clonotype with many counts. The CDR3 loop reads CSARDFYGYTF. The DNA for the CDR3 is TGCAGTGCTAGAGACTTCTATGGCTACACCTTC. V and J are TRBV20-1 and TRBJ1-2; D ambiguous. V gave up 0 bases and J gave up 4 bases, with 3 bases separating them. CDR1 is DFQATT, CDR2 SNEGSKA, per germline (reference sequence). The CDR3 contains 11 residues.

This clonotype was counted a few times. CDR3 in amino acids: CSARGGQFYNEQFF. The CDR3 bases are TGCAGTGCTAGAGGTGGACAGTTCTACAATGAGCAGTTCTTC. The rearrangement joins TRBV20-1 to TRBJ2-1; possible D gene TRBD1, 6 bases. The germline V gene encodes CDR1 DFQATT and CDR2 SNEGSKA (reference sequence). The CDR3 runs to 14 residues. The ends were cut back, 1 base at V and 3 bases at J, with 10 bases in the middle.

This chain connects TRBV18 to TRBJ1-1; D may be TRBD1 (6 bases). The CDR3 length is 14 residues. Trimming removed 3 bases at V and 4 bases at J, with 12 bases between. Germline-derived CDR1 and CDR2 are KGHSH and LQKENI. CDR3 sequence: CASSPNQGFTEAFF. CDR3 nucleotide sequence: TGTGCCAGCTCACCCAATCAGGGGTTCACTGAAGCTTTCTTT.

The chain links TRBV10-3 to TRBJ2-5; D unresolved. The V end lost 4 bases, the J end lost 2 bases, and 17 bases lay between the germline ends. The CDR3 consists of 16 residues. Germline assignment: CDR1 ENHRY and CDR2 SYGVKD. DNA for the CDR3: TGTGCCATCAGTGGGGTGGGCCAGCAGCCGCAAGAGACCCAGTACTTC. It codes for CAISGVGQQPQETQYF.

This clonotype was counted ten times or more. The chain uses TRBV20-1 and TRBJ2-5, with a weak D call TRBD2 (6 bases). Trimming took off 5 bases at V and 1 base at J, with 14 bases between the two ends. Germline loops: CDR1 DFQATT, CDR2 SNEGSKA (reference sequence). CDR3 length equals 14 residues. This CDR3 reads CSAASGDSQETQYF. The DNA of the CDR3 is TGCAGTGCTGCTTCCGGGGACTCCCAAGAGACCCAGTACTTC.

V is TRBV7-2 and J is TRBJ2-1, with a tentative D call TRBD1 (5 bases). Trimming removed 1 base from V and 4 bases from J, with 8 bases in between. CDR3 length: 14 amino acids. Germline loops: CDR1 SGHTA, CDR2 FQGNSA. The CDR3: CASSLDAGYNEQFF. The CDR3 DNA follows: TGTGCCAGCAGCTTAGATGCAGGGTACAATGAGCAGTTCTTC.

This clonotype occurred many times. V usage is TRBV20-1 and J usage is TRBJ2-6, with D maybe TRBD1 (5 bases). V lost 1 base and J lost 2, with 12 bases in between. There are 16 residues in the CDR3. Germline CDR1 and CDR2: DFQATT and SNEGSKA (reference sequence). DNA for the CDR3: TGCAGTGCTAGAGCCCAGGGAATCCCTGGGGCCAACGTCCTGACTTTC. Residues: CSARAQGIPGANVLTF.

The chain couples TRBV5-1 to TRBJ2-1; TRBD2 matches 14 bases. Germline CDR1 is SGHRS and CDR2 is YFSETQ. The CDR3 sequence is 19 residues long. V lost 4 bases and J lost 0; bases outside the gene matches: 9. The CDR3 DNA reads as TGCGCCAGCAGCCCCATGGGACTAGCGGGGGCCAACTCCTACAATGAGCAGTTCTTC. Protein: CASSPMGLAGANSYNEQFF.

This clonotype was found many times. The V gene is TRBV6-1, the J gene TRBJ2-1; perhaps TRBD2 as D (5 bases). Germline CDR1 is MNHNS and CDR2 is SASEGT. CDR3 size: 18 residues. Trimming pared 5 bases from V and 7 bases from J, leaving 27 bases between. CDR3 protein: CASSRLSVGVGWWNEQFF. In DNA, the CDR3 is TGTGCCAGCAGTCGACTGTCCGTCGGGGTTGGGTGGTGGAATGAGCAGTTCTTC.

This clonotype was seen at least ten times. The chain carries TRBV20-1 and TRBJ2-1; 8 bases agree with TRBD1. The CDR3 length is 14 residues. Germline CDR1 and CDR2: DFQATT and SNEGSKA (reference sequence). Trimming cost V 2 bases and J 8 bases; bases outside gene matches: 8. CDR3 sequence: CSARFRGPLDEQFF. The DNA of the CDR3 is TGCAGTGCTAGATTCAGGGGGCCACTGGATGAGCAGTTCTTC.

This clonotype showed up just a few times. The rearrangement joins TRBV5-1 to TRBJ1-5; weak D call: TRBD1 (5 bases). Germline CDR1 SGHRS, CDR2 YFSETQ. The CDR3 loop spans 15 amino acids. Between the trimmed V and J ends, which lost 0 bases and 4 bases, there was a span of 11 bases. CDR3 nucleotides: TGCGCCAGCAGCTTGGATGGGACGGGGAATCAGCCCCAGCATTTT. Protein sequence: CASSLDGTGNQPQHF.

This clonotype showed up just a few times. V gene TRBV20-1 combines with J gene TRBJ2-7, with D uncertain. The CDR3 loop spans 15 amino acids. Germline CDR1 DFQATT, CDR2 SNEGSKA (reference sequence). The V and J ends lost 1 base and 4 bases respectively, with 17 bases between them. The CDR3 sequence is CSARGPARIEYEQYF. The DNA for the CDR3 is TGCAGTGCTAGAGGTCCAGCCAGGATAGAATACGAGCAGTACTTC.

The chain recombines TRBV11-3 with TRBJ2-3; the D is unclear. Trimming left V 5 bases short and J 0 bases short, with 9 bases between. CDR1 and CDR2 from the germline V gene are SGHNT and YENEEA. The CDR3 length is 14 residues. CDR3 bases: TGTGCCAGCAGCGACCTATCTAGCACAGATACGCAGTATTTT. It specifies CASSDLSSTDTQYF.

This clonotype was seen at least ten times. The chain couples TRBV7-9 to TRBJ1-2; 8 bases match TRBD1. J gave up 4 bases and V 6 bases, and 10 bases lay outside the gene matches. This CDR3 comprises 15 residues. Germline CDR1 is SEHNR and CDR2 is FQNEAQ (reference sequence). In nucleotides, the CDR3 is TGTGCCAGCAGAGGAATCAGGGGGCAGGTCTATGGCTACACCTTC. Its protein product is CASRGIRGQVYGYTF.

There are a few counts of this clonotype. V is TRBV7-6 and J is TRBJ2-4, with a tentative D call TRBD1 (5 bases). The V end lost 1 base, the J end lost 2 bases, and 12 bases lay between the germline ends. The CDR3 is 16 amino acids. Per the germline V gene, CDR1 is SGHVS and CDR2 is FNYEAQ. The CDR3 region is CASSLEAGSPKNIQYF. Here the CDR3 DNA reads TGTGCCAGCAGCTTAGAGGCAGGGTCACCCAAAAACATTCAGTACTTC.

This clonotype was counted only a few times. This chain joins TRBV29-1 and TRBJ1-4; D possibly corresponds to TRBD1 (5 bases). The CDR3 is 12 amino acids. The V gene lost 4 bases and the J gene lost 8 bases, with 11 bases spanning the gap. Germline V gene sequence: CDR1 SQVTM, CDR2 ANQGSEA. CDR3 protein: CSVGRAGEKLFF. The CDR3 DNA sequence: TGCAGCGTTGGCAGGGCGGGAGAAAAACTGTTTTTT.

This clonotype was counted many times. The CDR3: CASGRGGGDRNSPLHF. CDR3 DNA sequence: TGTGCCAGCGGGCGCGGGGGGGGAGACCGGAATTCACCCCTCCACTTT. This chain connects TRBV25-1 to TRBJ1-6; possible D gene TRBD1, 5 bases. This CDR3 is built from 16 residues. With 8 bases removed from V and 7 bases from J, the gap between germline ends came to 21 bases. Germline-derived CDR1 and CDR2 are MGHDK and SYGVNS.

The chain carries TRBV20-1 and TRBJ2-3; D remains ambiguous. Trimming cost V 6 bases and J 6 bases, with 16 bases left between them. In germline, CDR1 is DFQATT, CDR2 SNEGSKA (reference sequence). The CDR3 is 13 amino acids. CDR3 in DNA: TGCAGTGCCCCTACCCCCGTCACGGATACGCAGTATTTT. It translates to CSAPTPVTDTQYF.

This clonotype was picked up many times. The rearrangement joins TRBV29-1 to TRBJ2-3; 8 bases are a match to TRBD1. This CDR3 spans 14 amino acids. Germline CDR1 is SQVTM and CDR2 is ANQGSEA. The junction had 10 bases not matched to a gene; V was cut back by 7 bases and J by 4 bases. In DNA form, the CDR3 reads TGCAGCGGCCAACAGGGGGTGATCGCAGATACGCAGTATTTT. Amino acid sequence: CSGQQGVIADTQYF.

J is TRBJ2-1 and V is TRBV15; TRBD2 matches at 7 bases. This CDR3 is 14 amino acids long. Germline CDR1 and CDR2: LNHNV and YYDKDF (reference sequence). With 5 bases clipped from V and 5 bases from J, the junction kept 6 bases outside the gene matches. CDR3 residues: CATSPGGLNNEQFF. The CDR3 DNA follows: TGTGCCACCAGCCCCGGGGGGTTGAACAATGAGCAGTTCTTC. The variable domain in full, with the rest retrieved from reference TRBV15 and TRBJ2-1, is DAMVIQNPRYQVTQFGKPVTLSCSQTLNHNVMYWYQQKSSQAPKLLFHYYDKDFNNEADTPDNFQSRRPNTSFCFLDIRSPGLGDTAMYLCATSPGGLNNEQFFGPGTRLTVL.